This T cell receptor (beta chain) was obtained from a study of regulatory T cells in long-lasting Graves disease. V shed 2 bases and J shed 7 bases, with 14 bases lying between them. Germline CDR1 and CDR2: MDHEN and SYDVKM. The CDR3 totals 14 residues. This clonotype was counted ten times or more. Investigators prepared the TCR beta libraries by applying iRepertoire HTBI primers and Arm-PCR of CDR3 regions. TCRdb ran MiXCR on the multiplex PCR reads and lists one entry per CDR3 protein. The top ten hold more than 20% of the sample, which has fewer than 550,000 distinct CDR3 sequences, roughly 16% seen once. Time point meaning: newly diagnosed GD, antithyroid drugs for less than 3 months. Construction of the TCR library relied on RNA isolated from PBMCs. These data were also reused for a study on T cells in Graves' hyperthyroidism and ophthalmopathy. That paper states: A set of HTBI primers served as the primers for a first-round RT-PCR of the TCR CDR3.

The V call is TRBV28, the J call TRBJ1-1; no firm D call. This receptor was obtained from a woman aged 40-65 years with Graves disease. This specimen consisted of peripheral blood mononuclear cells (PBMCs), obtained at new diagnosis, from a patient treated with antithyroid drugs. The CDR3: CASSLIATAREAFF. DNA for the CDR3: TGTGCCAGCAGTTTAATAGCTACAGCTCGTGAAGCTTTCTTT.